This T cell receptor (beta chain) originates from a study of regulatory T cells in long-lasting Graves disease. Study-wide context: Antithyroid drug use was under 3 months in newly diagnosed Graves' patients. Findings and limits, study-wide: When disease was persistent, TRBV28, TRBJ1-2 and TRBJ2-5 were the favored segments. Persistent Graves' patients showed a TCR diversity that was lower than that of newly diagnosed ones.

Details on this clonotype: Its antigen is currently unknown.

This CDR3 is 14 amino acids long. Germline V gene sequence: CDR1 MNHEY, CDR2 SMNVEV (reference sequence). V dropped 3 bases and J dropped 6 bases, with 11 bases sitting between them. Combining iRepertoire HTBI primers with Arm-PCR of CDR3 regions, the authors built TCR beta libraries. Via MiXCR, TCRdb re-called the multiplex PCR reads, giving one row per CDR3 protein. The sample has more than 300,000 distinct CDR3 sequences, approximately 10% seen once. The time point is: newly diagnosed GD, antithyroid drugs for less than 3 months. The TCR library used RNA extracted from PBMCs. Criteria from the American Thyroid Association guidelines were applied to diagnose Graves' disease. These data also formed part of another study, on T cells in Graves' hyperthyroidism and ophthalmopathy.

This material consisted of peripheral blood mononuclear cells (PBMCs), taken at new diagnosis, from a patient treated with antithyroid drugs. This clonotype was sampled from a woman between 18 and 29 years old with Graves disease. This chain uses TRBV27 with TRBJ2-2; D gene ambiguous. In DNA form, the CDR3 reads TGTGCCAGCAGTTTCTATCCGGACGCCGGGGAGCTGTTTTTT. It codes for CASSFYPDAGELFF.